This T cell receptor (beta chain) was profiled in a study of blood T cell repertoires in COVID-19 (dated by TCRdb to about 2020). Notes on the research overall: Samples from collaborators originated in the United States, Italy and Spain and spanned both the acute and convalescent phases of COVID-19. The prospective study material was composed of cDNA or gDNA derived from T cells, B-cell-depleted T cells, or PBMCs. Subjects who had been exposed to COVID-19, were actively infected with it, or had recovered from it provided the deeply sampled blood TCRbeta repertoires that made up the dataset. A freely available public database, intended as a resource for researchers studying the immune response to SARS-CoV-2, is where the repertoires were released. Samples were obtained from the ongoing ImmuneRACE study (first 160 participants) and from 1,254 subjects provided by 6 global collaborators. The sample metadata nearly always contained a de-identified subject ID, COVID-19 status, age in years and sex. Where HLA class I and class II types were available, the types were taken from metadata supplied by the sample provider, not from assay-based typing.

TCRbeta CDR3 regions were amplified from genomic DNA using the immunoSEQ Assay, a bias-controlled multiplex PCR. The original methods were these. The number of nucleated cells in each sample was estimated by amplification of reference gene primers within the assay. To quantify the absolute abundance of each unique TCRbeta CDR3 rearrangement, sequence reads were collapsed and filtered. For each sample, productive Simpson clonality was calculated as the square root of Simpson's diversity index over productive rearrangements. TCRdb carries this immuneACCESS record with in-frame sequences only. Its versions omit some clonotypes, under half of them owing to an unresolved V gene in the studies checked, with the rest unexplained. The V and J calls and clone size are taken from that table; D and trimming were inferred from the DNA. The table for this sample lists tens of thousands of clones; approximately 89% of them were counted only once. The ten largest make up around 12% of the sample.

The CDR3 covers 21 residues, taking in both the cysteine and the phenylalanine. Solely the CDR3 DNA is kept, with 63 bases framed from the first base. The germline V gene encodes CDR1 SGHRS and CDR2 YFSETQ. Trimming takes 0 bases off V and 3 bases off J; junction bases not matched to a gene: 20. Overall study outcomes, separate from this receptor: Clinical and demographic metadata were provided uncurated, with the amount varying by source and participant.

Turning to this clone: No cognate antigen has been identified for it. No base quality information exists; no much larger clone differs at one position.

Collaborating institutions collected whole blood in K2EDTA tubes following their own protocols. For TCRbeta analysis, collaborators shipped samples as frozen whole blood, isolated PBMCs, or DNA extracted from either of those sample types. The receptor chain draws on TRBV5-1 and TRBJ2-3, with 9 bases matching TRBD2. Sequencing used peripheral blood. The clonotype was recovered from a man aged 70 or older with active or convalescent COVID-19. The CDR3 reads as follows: CASSLASNWGLAGGRTDTQYF. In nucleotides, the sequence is TGCGCCAGCAGCTTGGCCTCAAATTGGGGGCTCGCGGGGGGGCGTACAGATACGCAGTATTTT.